These 8 T cell receptor beta chains were sequenced from one sample in a study of vaccination and CD4 T cells after COVID-19. These TCRs are of unknown antigen specificity. Sequencing of the DNA from cultured CD4+ T cells was carried out with the Oncomine TCR Beta short-read assay. One entry per CDR3 protein results from TCRdb running MiXCR on the PCR reads. The sample consists of almost 15,000 distinct CDR3 sequences, less than 25% of them appearing once. Sample treatment: roughly 11-day PBMC culture with coronavirus spike peptide pools or control peptides (ViraFEST assay). Sequenced here: CD4+ T cells from blood, cultured in vitro, sampled before SARS-CoV-2 vaccination. The source of these receptors is a human donor who received a COVID-19 vaccine.

The sample holds a few counts of this clonotype. The chain employs TRBV7-8 and TRBJ1-5; weak D call: TRBD1 (6 bases). This CDR3 comprises 16 residues. V was pared by 1 base and J by 9 bases, with 19 bases between. From germline, CDR1 is SGHVS and CDR2 FQNEAQ. The DNA of the CDR3 is TGTGCCAGCAGCTTAGAGGGCAGGGGAAGGGTTGGGCCCCAGCATTTT. It translates to CASSLEGRGRVGPQHF.

The genes are TRBV5-1 and TRBJ1-1; tentative D call: TRBD1 (6 bases). V was trimmed by 0 bases and J by 7 bases, leaving 13 bases between them. Per germline, CDR1 SGHRS and CDR2 YFSETQ. CDR3 length: 14 amino acids. CDR3 protein: CASSLGRGWGEAFF. DNA for the CDR3: TGCGCCAGCAGCTTGGGCAGGGGATGGGGTGAAGCTTTCTTT.

The V and J genes are TRBV7-9 and TRBJ1-1; possible D gene TRBD1, 5 bases. The ends were cut back, 6 bases at V and 1 base at J, with 12 bases in the middle. The CDR3 consists of 14 residues. Germline values: CDR1 SEHNR, CDR2 FQNEAQ (reference sequence). The CDR3 loop is CASSPSGQNTEAFF. In DNA, the CDR3 is TGTGCCAGCAGTCCAAGCGGACAGAACACTGAAGCTTTCTTT.

This rearrangement joins TRBV20-1 to TRBJ2-3; 11 nucleotides match TRBD2. After removal of 7 bases from V and 1 base from J, the junction contained 4 bases not matched to a gene. CDR3 length: 14 residues. Germline CDR1 reads DFQATT; CDR2 reads SNEGSKA (reference sequence). CDR3 nucleotide sequence: TGCAGTGTCCCACTAGCGGGGGGCACAGATACGCAGTATTTT. Translating gives CSVPLAGGTDTQYF.

This clonotype was counted a few times. The V call is TRBV2, the J call TRBJ2-3; TRBD2 agrees at 13 bases. Germline V gene sequence: CDR1 SNHLY, CDR2 FYNNEI. The ends lost 6 bases at V and 5 bases at J; junction bases unmatched: 5. The CDR3 sequence is 15 residues long. CDR3 DNA: TGTGCCAGCAGGACTAGCGGGGGGCCTAAAGATACGCAGTATTTT. Its translation is CASRTSGGPKDTQYF. Variable domain in full (rest from reference TRBV2 and TRBJ2-3): EPEVTQTPSHQVTQMGQEVILRCVPISNHLYFYWYRQILGQKVEFLVSFYNNEISEKSEIFDDQFSVERPDGSNFTLKIRSTKLEDSAMYFCASRTSGGPKDTQYFGPGTRLTVL.

This chain connects TRBV5-6 to TRBJ1-4; D may be TRBD1 (6 bases). V lost 3 bases and J lost 7, with 13 bases in between. Germline V gives CDR1 SGHDT, CDR2 YYEEEE. CDR3 size: 14 residues. CDR3 nucleotides: TGTGCCAGCAGCTCGCGGGGGCGTGTTGAAAAACTGTTTTTT. This translates into CASSSRGRVEKLFF.

The chain carries TRBV20-1 and TRBJ1-1, with D perhaps TRBD1 (5 bases). CDR3 length equals 12 residues. The germline gives CDR1 DFQATT, CDR2 SNEGSKA (reference sequence). V was pared by 4 bases and J by 4 bases, with 10 bases between. CDR3 coding DNA: TGCAGTGCTACCAACAGGATCACTGAAGCTTTCTTT. Amino acid sequence: CSATNRITEAFF.

This clonotype turned up a few times. The chain employs TRBV7-9 and TRBJ1-2; D gene ambiguous. This CDR3 contains 13 residues. Trimming took off 5 bases at V and 1 base at J, with 8 bases between the two ends. CDR1 SEHNR and CDR2 FQNEAQ come from the germline V gene (reference sequence). CDR3 residues: CASSPDGNYGYTF. The CDR3 bases are TGTGCCAGCAGCCCGGACGGTAACTATGGCTACACCTTC. Full variable domain (outside the CDR3, taken from reference TRBV7-9 and TRBJ1-2): DTGVSQNPRHKITKRGQNVTFRCDPISEHNRLYWYRQTLGQGPEFLTYFQNEAQLEKSRLLSDRFSAERPKGSFSTLEIQRTEQGDSAMYLCASSPDGNYGYTFGSGTRLTVV.